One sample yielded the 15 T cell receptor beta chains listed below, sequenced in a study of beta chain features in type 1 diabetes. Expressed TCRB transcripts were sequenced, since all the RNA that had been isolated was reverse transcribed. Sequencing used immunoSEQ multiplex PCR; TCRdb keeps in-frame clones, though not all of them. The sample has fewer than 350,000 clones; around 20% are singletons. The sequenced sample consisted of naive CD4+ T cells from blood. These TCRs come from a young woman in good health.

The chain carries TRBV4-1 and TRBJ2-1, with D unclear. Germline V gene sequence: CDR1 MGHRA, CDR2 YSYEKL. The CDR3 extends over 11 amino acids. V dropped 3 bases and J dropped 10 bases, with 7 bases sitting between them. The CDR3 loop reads CASSQAREQFF. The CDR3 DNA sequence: TGCGCCAGCAGCCAGGCTAGAGAGCAGTTCTTC.

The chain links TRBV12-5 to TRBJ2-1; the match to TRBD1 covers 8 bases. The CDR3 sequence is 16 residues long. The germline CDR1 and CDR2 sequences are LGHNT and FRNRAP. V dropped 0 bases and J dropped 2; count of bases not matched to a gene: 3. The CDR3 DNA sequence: TGTGCTAGTGGTTTGGTAGCGGACAGGGCCTACAATGAGCAGTTCTTC. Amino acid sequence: CASGLVADRAYNEQFF.

CDR3 in DNA: TGTGCCTGGAGTGGGACCGGGACTACCCGTTACTACGAGCAGTACTTC. Protein sequence: CAWSGTGTTRYYEQYF. The rearrangement links TRBV30 to TRBJ2-7; 7 positions agree with TRBD2. Per the germline V gene, CDR1 is GTSNPN and CDR2 is SVGIG (reference sequence). Unmatched junction bases numbered 12, after V lost 1 base and J lost 3 bases. The CDR3 length is 16 residues.

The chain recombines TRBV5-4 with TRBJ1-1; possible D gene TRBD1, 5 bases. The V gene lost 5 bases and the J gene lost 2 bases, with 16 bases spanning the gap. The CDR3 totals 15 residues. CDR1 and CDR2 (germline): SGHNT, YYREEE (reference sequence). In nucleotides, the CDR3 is TGTGCCAGCAGAAGGAGCGGGACGGTAAACACTGAAGCTTTCTTT. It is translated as CASRRSGTVNTEAFF.

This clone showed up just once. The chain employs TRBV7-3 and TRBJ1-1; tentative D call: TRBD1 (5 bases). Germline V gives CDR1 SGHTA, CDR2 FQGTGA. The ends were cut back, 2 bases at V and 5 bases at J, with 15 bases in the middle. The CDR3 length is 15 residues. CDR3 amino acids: CASSLQEIGTTEAFF. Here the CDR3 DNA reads TGTGCCAGCAGCTTACAGGAAATCGGGACTACTGAAGCTTTCTTT.

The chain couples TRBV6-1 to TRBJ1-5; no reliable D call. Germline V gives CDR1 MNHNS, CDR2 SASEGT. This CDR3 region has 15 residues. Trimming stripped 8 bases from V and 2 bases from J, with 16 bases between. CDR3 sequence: CASEIWVGGNQPQHF. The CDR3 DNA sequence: TGTGCCAGCGAAATCTGGGTAGGAGGCAATCAGCCCCAGCATTTT.

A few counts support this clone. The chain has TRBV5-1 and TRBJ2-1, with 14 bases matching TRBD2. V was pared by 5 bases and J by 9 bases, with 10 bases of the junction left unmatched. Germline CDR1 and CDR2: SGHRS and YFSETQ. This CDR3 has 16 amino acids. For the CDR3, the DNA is TGCGCCAGCAGTCGCAGGGGACTAGCGGGAGTCGGTGAGCAGTTCTTC. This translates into CASSRRGLAGVGEQFF. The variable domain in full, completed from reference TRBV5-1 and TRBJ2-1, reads KAGVTQTPRYLIKTRGQQVTLSCSPISGHRSVSWYQQTPGQGLQFLFEYFSETQRNKGNFPGRFSGRQFSNSRSEMNVSTLELGDSALYLCASSRRGLAGVGEQFFGPGTRLTVL.

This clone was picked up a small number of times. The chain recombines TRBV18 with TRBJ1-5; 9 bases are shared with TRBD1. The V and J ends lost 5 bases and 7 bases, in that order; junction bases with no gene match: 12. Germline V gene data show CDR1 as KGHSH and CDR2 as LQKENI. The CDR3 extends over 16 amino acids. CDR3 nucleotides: TGTGCCAGCTCAGCCTCCTTGACAGGGGGTAAACAGCCCCAGCATTTT. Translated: CASSASLTGGKQPQHF.

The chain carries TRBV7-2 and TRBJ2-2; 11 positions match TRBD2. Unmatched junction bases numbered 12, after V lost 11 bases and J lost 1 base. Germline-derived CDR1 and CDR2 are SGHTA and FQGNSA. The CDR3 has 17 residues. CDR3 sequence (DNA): TGTGCCGGGCGTCCTAGCGGGAGGTCCCGGAACACCGGGGAGCTGTTTTTT. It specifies CAGRPSGRSRNTGELFF.

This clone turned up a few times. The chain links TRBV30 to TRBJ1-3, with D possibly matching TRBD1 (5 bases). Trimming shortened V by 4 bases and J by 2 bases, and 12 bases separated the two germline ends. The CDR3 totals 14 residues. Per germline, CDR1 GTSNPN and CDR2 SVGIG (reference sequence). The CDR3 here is CAWTRTGPGNTIYF. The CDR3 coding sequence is TGTGCCTGGACCCGAACAGGACCTGGAAACACCATATATTTT.

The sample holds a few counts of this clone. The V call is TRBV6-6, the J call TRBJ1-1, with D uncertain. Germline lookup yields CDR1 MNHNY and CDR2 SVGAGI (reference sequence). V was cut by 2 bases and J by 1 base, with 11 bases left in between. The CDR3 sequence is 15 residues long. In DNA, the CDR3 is TGTGCCAGCAGTTACATAAACCGAGCGAACACTGAAGCTTTCTTT. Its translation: CASSYINRANTEAFF.

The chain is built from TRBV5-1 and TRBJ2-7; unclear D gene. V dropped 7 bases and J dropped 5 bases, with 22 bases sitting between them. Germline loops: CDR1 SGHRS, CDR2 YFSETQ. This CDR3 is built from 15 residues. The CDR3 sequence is CASSPTPAYSDEQYF. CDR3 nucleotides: TGCGCCAGCTCACCGACACCGGCTTACTCGGACGAGCAGTACTTC.

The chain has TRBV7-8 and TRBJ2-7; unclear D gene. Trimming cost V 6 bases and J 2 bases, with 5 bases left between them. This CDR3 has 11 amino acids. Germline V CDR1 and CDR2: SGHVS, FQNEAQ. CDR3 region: CASSFTYEQYF. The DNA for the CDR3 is TGTGCCAGCAGTTTTACCTACGAGCAGTACTTC.

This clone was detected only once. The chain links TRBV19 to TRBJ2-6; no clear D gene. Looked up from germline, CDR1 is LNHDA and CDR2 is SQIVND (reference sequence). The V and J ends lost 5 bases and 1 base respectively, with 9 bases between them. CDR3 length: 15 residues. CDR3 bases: TGTGCCAGTAGTCCACGGTTTTCTGGGGCCAACGTCCTGACTTTC. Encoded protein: CASSPRFSGANVLTF.

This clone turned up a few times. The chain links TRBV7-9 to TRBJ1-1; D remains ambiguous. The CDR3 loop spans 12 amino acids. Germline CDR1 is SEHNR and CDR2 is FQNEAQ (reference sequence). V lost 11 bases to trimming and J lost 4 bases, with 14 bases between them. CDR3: CAGREVGTEAFF. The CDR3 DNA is TGTGCCGGGCGGGAAGTGGGCACTGAAGCTTTCTTT.